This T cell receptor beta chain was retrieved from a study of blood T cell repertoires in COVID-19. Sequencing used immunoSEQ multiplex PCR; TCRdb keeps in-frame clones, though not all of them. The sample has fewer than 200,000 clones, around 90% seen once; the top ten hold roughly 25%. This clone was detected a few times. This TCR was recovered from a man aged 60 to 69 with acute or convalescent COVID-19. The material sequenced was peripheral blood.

DNA for the CDR3: TGTGCCAGCAGCTTAGGGGGGGACACTGAAGCTTTCTTT. Protein product: CASSLGGDTEAFF. This chain uses TRBV7-8 with TRBJ1-1, with a weak D call TRBD1 (5 bases). Germline-derived CDR1 and CDR2 are SGHVS and FQNEAQ. V lost 1 base and J lost 3, with 6 bases in between. CDR3 length: 13 residues.